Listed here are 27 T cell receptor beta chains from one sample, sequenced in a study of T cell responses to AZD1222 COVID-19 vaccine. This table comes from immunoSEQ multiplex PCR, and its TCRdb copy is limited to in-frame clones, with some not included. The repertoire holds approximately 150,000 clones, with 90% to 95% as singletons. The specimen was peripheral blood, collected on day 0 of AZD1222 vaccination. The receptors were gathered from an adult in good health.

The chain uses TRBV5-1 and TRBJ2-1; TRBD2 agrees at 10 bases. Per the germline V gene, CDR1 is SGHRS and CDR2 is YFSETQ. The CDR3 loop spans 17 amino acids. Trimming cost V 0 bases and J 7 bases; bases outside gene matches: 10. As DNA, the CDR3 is TGCGCCAGCAGCTTGGCGCGCCTAGCGGGAGTCAATAATGAGCAGTTCTTC. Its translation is CASSLARLAGVNNEQFF.

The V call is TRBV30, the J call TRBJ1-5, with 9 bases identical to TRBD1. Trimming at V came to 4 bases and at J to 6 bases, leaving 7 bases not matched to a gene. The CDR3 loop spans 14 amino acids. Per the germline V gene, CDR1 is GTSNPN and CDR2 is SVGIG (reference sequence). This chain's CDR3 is CAWNNRGRGQPQHF. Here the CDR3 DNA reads TGTGCCTGGAATAACAGGGGGCGCGGTCAGCCCCAGCATTTT.

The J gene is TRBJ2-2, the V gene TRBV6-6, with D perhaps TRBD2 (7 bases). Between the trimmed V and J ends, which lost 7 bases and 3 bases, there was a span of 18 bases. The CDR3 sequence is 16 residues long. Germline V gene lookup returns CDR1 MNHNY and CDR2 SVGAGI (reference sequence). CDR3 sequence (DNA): TGTGCCAGCATCCGAGCGGGACACCCCGACACCGGGGAGCTGTTTTTT. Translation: CASIRAGHPDTGELFF.

The CDR3 protein is CSVKVDSGDSPLHF. The CDR3 region has the DNA TGCAGCGTTAAGGTCGACAGCGGTGATTCACCCCTCCACTTT. V gene TRBV29-1 combines with J gene TRBJ1-6, with D possibly being TRBD1 (5 bases). Germline CDR1 SQVTM, CDR2 ANQGSEA. The CDR3 extends over 14 amino acids. The V end lost 5 bases, the J end lost 8 bases, and 16 bases lay between the germline ends.

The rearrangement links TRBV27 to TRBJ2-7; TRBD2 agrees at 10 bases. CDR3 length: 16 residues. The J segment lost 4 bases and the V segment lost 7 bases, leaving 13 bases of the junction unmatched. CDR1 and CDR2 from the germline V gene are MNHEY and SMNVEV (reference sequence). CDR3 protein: CASKGLAGVALYEQYF. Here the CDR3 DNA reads TGTGCCAGCAAAGGGCTAGCGGGAGTTGCGTTATACGAGCAGTACTTC.

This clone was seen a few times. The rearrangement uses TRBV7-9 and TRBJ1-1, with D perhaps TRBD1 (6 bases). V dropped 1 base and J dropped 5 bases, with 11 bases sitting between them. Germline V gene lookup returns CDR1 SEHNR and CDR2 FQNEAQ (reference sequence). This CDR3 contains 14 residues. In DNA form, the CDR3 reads TGTGCCAGCAGCTTAGGGGGGCTGGGGACTGAAGCTTTCTTT. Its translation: CASSLGGLGTEAFF.

The CDR3 region has the DNA TGCAGCGTTGGACCACCTGTCTTGGGACAGACCATCTACGAGCAGTACTTC. Translation gives CSVGPPVLGQTIYEQYF. The chain joins TRBV29-1 to TRBJ2-7; 7 positions match TRBD1. Germline V gives CDR1 SQVTM, CDR2 ANQGSEA. The CDR3 is 17 residues long. The V and J ends lost 4 bases and 3 bases, in that order; junction bases with no gene match: 18.

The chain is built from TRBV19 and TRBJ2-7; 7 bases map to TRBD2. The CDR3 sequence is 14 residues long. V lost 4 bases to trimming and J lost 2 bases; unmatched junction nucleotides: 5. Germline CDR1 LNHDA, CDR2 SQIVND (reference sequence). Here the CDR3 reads CASSRREIAYEQYF. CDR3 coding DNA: TGTGCCAGTAGTAGGCGGGAGATAGCCTACGAGCAGTACTTC.

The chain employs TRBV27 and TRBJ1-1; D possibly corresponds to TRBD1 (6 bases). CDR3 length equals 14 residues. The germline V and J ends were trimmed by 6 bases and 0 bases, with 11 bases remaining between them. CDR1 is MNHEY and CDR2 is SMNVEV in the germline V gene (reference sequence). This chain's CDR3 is CASSKGQMNTEAFF. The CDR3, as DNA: TGTGCCAGCAGCAAAGGACAGATGAACACTGAAGCTTTCTTT.

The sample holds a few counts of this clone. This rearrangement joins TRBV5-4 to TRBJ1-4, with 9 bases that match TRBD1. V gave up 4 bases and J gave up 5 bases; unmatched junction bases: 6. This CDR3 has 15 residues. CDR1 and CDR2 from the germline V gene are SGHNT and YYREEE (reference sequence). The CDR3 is CASSDLQGANEKLFF. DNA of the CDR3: TGTGCCAGCAGCGACTTACAGGGGGCGAATGAAAAACTGTTTTTT.

The DNA of the CDR3 is TGTGCCAGCAGCCGCGACCCAAAGGGTGGGGAGCTGTTTTTT. Amino acids: CASSRDPKGGELFF. The rearrangement links TRBV7-3 to TRBJ2-2, with D unresolved. Trimming removed 5 bases from V and 8 bases from J, with 15 bases in between. The CDR3 has 14 amino acids. The V gene's germline CDR1 is SGHTA and CDR2 FQGTGA.

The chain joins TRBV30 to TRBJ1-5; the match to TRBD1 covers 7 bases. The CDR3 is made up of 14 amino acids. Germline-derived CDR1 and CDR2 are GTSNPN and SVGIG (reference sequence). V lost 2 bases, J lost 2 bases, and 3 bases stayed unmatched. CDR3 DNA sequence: TGTGCCTGGAGTACCGGACAGGGCAATCAGCCCCAGCATTTT. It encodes CAWSTGQGNQPQHF.

The CDR3 bases are TGTGCCACCAGTGATTTGTCCGGAGCTTTCTTT. This encodes CATSDLSGAFF. The chain employs TRBV24-1 and TRBJ1-1; no clear D gene. Deletions cut 0 bases from V and 10 bases from J, with 5 bases between. Germline V gene sequence: CDR1 KGHDR, CDR2 SFDVKD. CDR3 length equals 11 residues.

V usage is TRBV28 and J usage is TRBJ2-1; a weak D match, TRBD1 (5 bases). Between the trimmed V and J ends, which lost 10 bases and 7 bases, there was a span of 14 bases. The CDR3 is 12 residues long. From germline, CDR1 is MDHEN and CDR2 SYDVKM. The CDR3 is CATLGVENEQFF. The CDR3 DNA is TGTGCCACTCTAGGGGTGGAAAATGAGCAGTTCTTC.

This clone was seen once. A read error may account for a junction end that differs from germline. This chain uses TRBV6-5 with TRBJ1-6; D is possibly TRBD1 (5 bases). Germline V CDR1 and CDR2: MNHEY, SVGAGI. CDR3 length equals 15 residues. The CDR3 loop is CASSNDGTGNSPPHF. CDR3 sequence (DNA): TGTGCCAGCAGTAACGACGGGACGGGTAATTCACCCCCCCACTTT.

CDR3 sequence (DNA): TGTGCCAGCAGCCAAGGGGTCAGGGGGGACTATGGCTACACCTTC. Amino acid sequence: CASSQGVRGDYGYTF. This chain links TRBV4-2 with TRBJ1-2; TRBD1 agrees at 7 bases. Germline CDR1 reads LGHNA; CDR2 reads YNFKEQ. The CDR3 extends over 15 amino acids. Trimming removed 1 base from V and 3 bases from J; junction bases left unmatched: 5.

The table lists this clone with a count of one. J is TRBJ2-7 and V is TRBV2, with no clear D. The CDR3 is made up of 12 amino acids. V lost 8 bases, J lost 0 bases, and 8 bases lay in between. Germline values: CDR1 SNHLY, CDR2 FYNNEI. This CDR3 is CASSLSSYEQYF. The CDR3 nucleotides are TGTGCCAGCTCTTTGAGCTCCTACGAGCAGTACTTC.

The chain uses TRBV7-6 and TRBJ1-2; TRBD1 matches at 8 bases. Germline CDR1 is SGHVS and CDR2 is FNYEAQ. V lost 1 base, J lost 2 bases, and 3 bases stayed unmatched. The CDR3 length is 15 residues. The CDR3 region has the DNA TGTGCCAGCAGCTTAGGGACAGGGTTCAACTATGGCTACACCTTC. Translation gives CASSLGTGFNYGYTF.

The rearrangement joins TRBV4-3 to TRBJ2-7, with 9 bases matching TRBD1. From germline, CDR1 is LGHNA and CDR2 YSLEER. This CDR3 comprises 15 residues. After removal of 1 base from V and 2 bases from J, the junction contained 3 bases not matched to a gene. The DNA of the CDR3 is TGCGCCAGCAGCCAAGTCAGGACAGGGGCCTACGAGCAGTACTTC. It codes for CASSQVRTGAYEQYF.

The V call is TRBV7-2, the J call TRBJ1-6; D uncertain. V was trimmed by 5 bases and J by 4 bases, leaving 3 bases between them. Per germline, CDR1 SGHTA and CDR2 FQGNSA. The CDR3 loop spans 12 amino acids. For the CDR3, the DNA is TGTGCCAGCAGCCTGTATAATTCACCCCTCCACTTT. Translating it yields CASSLYNSPLHF.

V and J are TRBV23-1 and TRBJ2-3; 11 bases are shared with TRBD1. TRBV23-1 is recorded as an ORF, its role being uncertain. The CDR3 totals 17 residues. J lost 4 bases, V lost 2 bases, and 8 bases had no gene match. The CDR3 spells CASSQLGTGGCADTQYF. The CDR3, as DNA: TGCGCCAGCAGTCAACTCGGGACAGGGGGATGTGCAGATACGCAGTATTTT.

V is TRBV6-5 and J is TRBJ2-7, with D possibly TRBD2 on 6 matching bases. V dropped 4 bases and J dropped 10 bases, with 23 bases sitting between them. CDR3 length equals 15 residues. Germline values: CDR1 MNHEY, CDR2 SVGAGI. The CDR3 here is CASSSQSGTLGEQYF. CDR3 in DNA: TGTGCCAGCAGTTCGCAATCCGGGACTTTGGGTGAACAGTACTTC.

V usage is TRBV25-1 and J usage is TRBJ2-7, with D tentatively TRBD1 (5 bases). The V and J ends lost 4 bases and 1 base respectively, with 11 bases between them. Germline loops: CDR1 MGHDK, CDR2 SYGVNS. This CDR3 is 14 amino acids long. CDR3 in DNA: TGTGCCAGCAGTGTGCAGGGTGGGTCCTACGAGCAGTACTTC. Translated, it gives CASSVQGGSYEQYF.

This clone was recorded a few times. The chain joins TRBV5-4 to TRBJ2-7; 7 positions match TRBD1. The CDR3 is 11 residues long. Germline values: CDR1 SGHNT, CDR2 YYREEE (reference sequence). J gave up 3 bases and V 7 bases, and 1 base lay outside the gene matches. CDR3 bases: TGTGCCAGCGGGGACAGCTACGAGCAGTACTTC. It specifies CASGDSYEQYF. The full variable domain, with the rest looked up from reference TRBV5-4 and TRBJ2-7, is ETGVTQSPTHLIKTRGQQVTLRCSSQSGHNTVSWYQQALGQGPQFIFQYYREEENGRGNFPPRFSGLQFPNYSSELNVNALELDDSALYLCASGDSYEQYFGPGTRLTVT.

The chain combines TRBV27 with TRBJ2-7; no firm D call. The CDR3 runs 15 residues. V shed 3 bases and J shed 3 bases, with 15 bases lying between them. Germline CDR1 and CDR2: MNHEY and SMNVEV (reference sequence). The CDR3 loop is CASSLVGSDLYEQYF. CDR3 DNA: TGTGCCAGCAGTTTGGTGGGATCGGACCTCTACGAGCAGTACTTC.

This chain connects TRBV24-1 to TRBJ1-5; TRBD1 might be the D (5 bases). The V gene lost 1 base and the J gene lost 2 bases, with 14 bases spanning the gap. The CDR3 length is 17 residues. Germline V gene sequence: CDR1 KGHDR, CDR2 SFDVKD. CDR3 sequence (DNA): TGTGCCACCAGTGATTTCAGAGGCAGGGAGGGCAATCAGCCCCAGCATTTT. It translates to CATSDFRGREGNQPQHF.

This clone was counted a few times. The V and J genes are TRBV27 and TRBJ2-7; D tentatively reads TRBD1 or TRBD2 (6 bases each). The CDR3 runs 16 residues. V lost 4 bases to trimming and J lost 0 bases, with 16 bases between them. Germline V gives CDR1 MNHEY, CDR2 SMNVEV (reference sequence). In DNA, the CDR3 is TGTGCCAGCAGTTCGCGACCGGAGGGGGTCTCCTACGAGCAGTACTTC. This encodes CASSSRPEGVSYEQYF.